This TCR beta chain was recovered during a study of shared clonotypes between healthy human individuals. The germline gives CDR1 MGHDK, CDR2 SYGVNS. This CDR3 comprises 12 residues. V lost 4 bases and J lost 7, with 11 bases in between. At the deep level, the assay was run. Repertoires were generated with immunoSEQ multiplex PCR, while TCRdb's copy carries only in-frame clones and drops some. Of fewer than 1.6 million clones listed, less than 99% were seen once; the top ten hold about 0.34%. V gene TRBV25-1 combines with J gene TRBJ2-7; no clear D gene. Material for sequencing was naive CD4+ T cells sorted from blood. Subset: CD45RA+ positively selected. The sequence came from a man aged 25 to 45 in good health. CDR3 in DNA: TGTGCCAGCAGTGTTGTTGGGATTGAGCAGTACTTC. This codes for CASSVVGIEQYF.